This T cell receptor (beta chain) derives from a study of T cells in Graves' hyperthyroidism and ophthalmopathy. Points on this clonotype: Its cognate antigen is unknown.

The TCR beta CDR3 regions underwent amplification using RNA transcripts as the source. The HTBI set primed first-round TCR CDR3 RT-PCR. TCRdb reprocessed the multiplex PCR reads via MiXCR and lists one record per CDR3 protein. Here the sample spans about 580,000 distinct CDR3 sequences, roughly 46% being singletons. Study-wide points: Most thyroid clonotypes expanded above 0.001 were also detected in blood.

Those patients with uncontrolled infection, other autoimmune disease, pregnancy or lactation were excluded. Orbital computed tomography, thyroid ultrasound, serum thyroxine and TRAb, and clinical symptoms together informed the diagnoses. CDR1 is LNHNV, CDR2 YYDKDF, per germline (reference sequence). The germline V and J ends were trimmed by 3 bases and 5 bases, with 13 bases remaining between them. CDR3 length equals 14 residues. The V gene is TRBV15, the J gene TRBJ2-5; D is perhaps TRBD1 (5 bases). The sequence was obtained from a young woman with Graves' hyperthyroidism. Sequencing was done on a sample of peripheral blood or thyroid tissue (not recorded which). The CDR3 here is CATSSFRPGETQYF. CDR3 in DNA: TGTGCCACCAGCAGCTTTAGGCCAGGGGAGACCCAGTACTTC.